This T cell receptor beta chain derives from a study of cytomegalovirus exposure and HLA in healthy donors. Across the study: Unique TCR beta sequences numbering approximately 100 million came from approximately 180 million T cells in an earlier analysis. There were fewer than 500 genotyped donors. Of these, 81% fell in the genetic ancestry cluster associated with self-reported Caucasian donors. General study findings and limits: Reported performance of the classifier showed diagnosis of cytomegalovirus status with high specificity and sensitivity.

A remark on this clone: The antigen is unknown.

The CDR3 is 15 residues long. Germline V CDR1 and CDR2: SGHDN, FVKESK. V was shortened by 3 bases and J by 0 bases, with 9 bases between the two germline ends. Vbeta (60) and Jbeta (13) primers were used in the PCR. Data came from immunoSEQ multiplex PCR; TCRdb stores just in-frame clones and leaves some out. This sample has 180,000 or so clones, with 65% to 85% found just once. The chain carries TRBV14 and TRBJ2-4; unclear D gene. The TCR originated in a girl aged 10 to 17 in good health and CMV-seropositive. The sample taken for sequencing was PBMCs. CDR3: CASSQGNVAKNIQYF. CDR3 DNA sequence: TGTGCCAGCAGCCAGGGCAATGTAGCCAAAAACATTCAGTACTTC.